The T cell receptor (beta chain) under discussion was sequenced for a study of T cell changes during pregnancy in multiple sclerosis. Sequencing was performed with immunoSEQ multiplex PCR; in TCRdb, only in-frame clones are kept and a portion is missing. Of approximately 70,000 clones listed, 94% are singletons. The CDR3 is 15 amino acids. CDR1 SGHNT and CDR2 YENEEA come from the germline V gene. V lost 3 bases and J 4 bases, leaving 13 bases between the germline ends. This TCR was sampled from a female donor with multiple sclerosis, enrolled in a pregnancy study. The source was CD4+ T cells from peripheral blood mononuclear cells, collected after pregnancy. The chain couples TRBV11-3 to TRBJ2-1, with D maybe TRBD2 (5 bases). In DNA form, the CDR3 reads TGTGCCAGCAGCTTGGGCAAAAGGACTTACAATGAGCAGTTCTTC. Residues: CASSLGKRTYNEQFF. Full variable domain (rest looked up from reference TRBV11-3 and TRBJ2-1): EAGVVQSPRYKIIEKKQPVAFWCNPISGHNTLYWYLQNLGQGPELLIRYENEEAVDDSQLPKDRFSAERLKGVDSTLKIQPAELGDSAVYLCASSLGKRTYNEQFFGPGTRLTVL.